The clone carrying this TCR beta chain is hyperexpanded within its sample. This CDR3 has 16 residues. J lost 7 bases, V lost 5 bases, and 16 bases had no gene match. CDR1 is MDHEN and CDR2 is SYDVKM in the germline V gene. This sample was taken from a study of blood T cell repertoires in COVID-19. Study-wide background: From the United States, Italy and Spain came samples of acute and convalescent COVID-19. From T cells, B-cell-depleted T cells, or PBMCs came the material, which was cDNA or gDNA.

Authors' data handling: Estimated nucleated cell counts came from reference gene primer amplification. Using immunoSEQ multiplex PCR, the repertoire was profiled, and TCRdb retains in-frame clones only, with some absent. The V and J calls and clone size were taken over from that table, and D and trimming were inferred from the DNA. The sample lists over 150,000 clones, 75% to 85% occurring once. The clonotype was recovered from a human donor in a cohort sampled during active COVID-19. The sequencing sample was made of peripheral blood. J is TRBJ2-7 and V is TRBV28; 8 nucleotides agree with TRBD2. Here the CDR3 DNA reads TGTGCCAGCAGTCTCACCGGACTAGCCTCCTCGGAGGAGCAGTACTTC. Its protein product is CASSLTGLASSEEQYF.